One sample yielded the 2 T cell receptor beta chains listed below, sequenced in a study of B cell selection in AIRE deficiency. Assay: immunoSEQ multiplex PCR; the TCRdb copy retains only in-frame clones and omits some. The sample records about 23,000 clones, 97% being singletons. Sorting defined conventional CD4 T cells as CD4+CD127+. Source material: conventional CD4+ T cells sorted from PBMCs. These receptors were obtained from a human donor with AIRE deficiency.

This chain connects TRBV5-1 to TRBJ1-2, with 9 bases lining up with TRBD1. With 4 bases clipped from V and 4 bases from J, the junction kept 14 bases outside the gene matches. Germline CDR1 reads SGHRS; CDR2 reads YFSETQ. This CDR3 region has 17 residues. The CDR3 sequence is CASSAVSGTGLSYGYTF. CDR3 in DNA: TGCGCCAGCAGCGCGGTCAGCGGGACAGGGTTATCCTATGGCTACACCTTC.

The V and J genes are TRBV5-1 and TRBJ2-2, with 10 bases that match TRBD2. The CDR3 extends over 17 amino acids. The germline V gene encodes CDR1 SGHRS and CDR2 YFSETQ. The V gene end was trimmed by 4 bases and the J gene end by 5 bases; junction bases not matched to a gene: 11. CDR3 nucleotides: TGCGCCAGCAGCGGGGGTTCCCTAGCGGGAGTAACCGGGGAGCTGTTTTTT. It translates to CASSGGSLAGVTGELFF.